This T cell receptor (beta chain) was obtained from a study of blood T cell repertoires in COVID-19 (TCRdb year 2020). Background on the whole study: The collaborator samples originated in the United States, Italy and Spain and spanned the acute and convalescent phases of COVID-19. The prospective study material was composed of cDNA or gDNA derived from T cells, B-cell-depleted T cells, or PBMCs. Subjects who had been exposed to COVID-19, were actively infected with it, or had recovered from it provided the deeply sampled blood TCRbeta repertoires that made up the dataset. A freely available public database, intended as a resource for researchers studying the immune response to SARS-CoV-2, is where the repertoires were released. The samples were drawn from the first 160 participants of the ongoing ImmuneRACE study and from more than 1,000 subjects provided by 6 global collaborators. Sample metadata almost always included a de-identified subject ID, COVID-19 status, age in years and sex. HLA class I and class II types, where available, came from metadata supplied by the sample provider rather than from assay-based typing.

Broader findings and caveats from the paper: Clinical and demographic metadata were provided uncurated, with the amount varying by source and participant.

Trimming removed 4 bases from V and 3 bases from J, leaving 10 bases between the germline ends. Inclusive of the bounding cysteine and phenylalanine, the CDR3 is 13 residues long. CDR3 DNA is the only sequence kept; it has 39 bases, read in frame from the first base. The germline V gene encodes CDR1 SGHRS and CDR2 YFSETQ. TCRbeta CDR3 regions were amplified from genomic DNA by means of the immunoSEQ Assay, a bias-controlled multiplex PCR. The paper's processing steps were these. The number of nucleated cells in each sample was estimated from the amplification of reference gene primers within the assay. To quantify the absolute abundance of each unique TCRbeta CDR3 rearrangement, sequence reads were collapsed and filtered. For each sample, productive Simpson clonality was calculated by taking the square root of Simpson's diversity index across productive rearrangements. TCRdb holds this immuneACCESS table with in-frame rearrangements only. Some clones are missing; in checked studies, unresolved V genes explain under half, and the rest has no known cause. The DNA was the basis for D and trimming; V, J and clone size are from that table. In this sample the table shows hundreds of thousands of clones, 91% of which occur a single time. The ten largest clones add up to less than 3.5% of the sample.

Samples from volunteer blood donors who had recovered from COVID-19 were contributed by a second Seattle source. Collaborating institutions collected whole blood in K2EDTA tubes following their own protocols. For TCRbeta analysis, collaborators shipped samples in one of three forms: frozen whole blood, isolated PBMCs, or DNA extracted from either of those sample types. Turning to this clone: The antigen it recognizes is unknown. No base quality information exists; no much larger clone differs at one position.

The sequenced sample was peripheral blood. This sequence uses TRBV5-1 and TRBJ2-5, and the D gene may be TRBD2, 5 bases matching. The clonotype was recovered from a woman between 18 and 29 years old who had recovered from COVID-19. For the CDR3, the sequence is CASSIGVEETQYF. DNA sequence: TGCGCCAGCAGCATCGGGGTAGAAGAGACCCAGTACTTC.